The TCR beta chain under discussion was sequenced for a study of blood T cell repertoires in COVID-19. Background on the study: From the United States, Italy and Spain came samples of acute and convalescent COVID-19.

In the original processing: Counts of nucleated cells, estimated from reference gene primer amplification, were obtained. Measured with immunoSEQ multiplex PCR; TCRdb has only the in-frame clones, and not every one. V, J and clone size were drawn from that table, and D and trimming were deduced from the DNA. The table includes approximately 65,000 clones, about 86% detected once. This clone was seen more than once but under ten times. V lost 5 bases, J lost 1 base, and 14 bases lay in between. The CDR3 runs 16 residues. Per the germline V gene, CDR1 is SEHNR and CDR2 is FQNEAQ (reference sequence). The sequencing sample was made of peripheral blood. The receptor comes from a man aged 40-50 years with acute or convalescent COVID-19. The rearrangement joins TRBV7-9 to TRBJ2-2; maybe TRBD2 (7 bases). CDR3 nucleotides: TGTGCCAGCAGCCCGAAGGGAGGGGGGAACACCGGGGAGCTGTTTTTT. Translation gives CASSPKGGGNTGELFF.